This TCR beta chain was sequenced in a study of PD-L1 blockade in urothelial cancer. Background on the study: Patients started atezolizumab in about 2014, 1,200 mg intravenously every 3 weeks. Before enrollment, 0 to 3 chemotherapy regimens had been given to patients. It was at 3 weeks (second dose) and 6 weeks after treatment start that blood was analyzed.

Some clones are missing from TCRdb's copy, which holds only in-frame ones; the method was immunoSEQ multiplex PCR. The sample has some 52,000 clones, 70% to 85% seen once. Urothelial carcinoma affected the patients, and it was locally advanced or metastatic. Germline V gene data show CDR1 as LGHNA and CDR2 as YSLEER. The V segment lost 2 bases and the J segment 7 bases; nucleotides outside the gene matches: 7. The CDR3 runs to 15 residues. The chain recombines TRBV4-3 with TRBJ2-3; 9 bases map to TRBD1. The sequencing here drew on PBMCs, taken around atezolizumab (anti-PD-L1) treatment. This receptor was obtained from a man between 65 and 85 years old with urothelial cancer. CDR3 amino acids: CASSQRPGTGNTQYF. CDR3 DNA sequence: TGCGCCAGCAGCCAACGTCCCGGGACAGGGAATACGCAGTATTTT.